The 3 T cell receptor beta chains in this list originate from one sample, sequenced in a study of cytomegalovirus exposure and HLA in healthy donors (dated by TCRdb to the late 2010s). The receptor library was made with the immunoSEQ multiplex PCR assay. The multiplex PCR relied on a mix of 60 forward primers for TCR Vbeta segments and 13 reverse primers for TCR Jbeta segments. Drawn from immuneACCESS, this table holds only the in-frame rearrangements with V and J called that TCRdb kept. Clones are partly lost; checked studies trace under half to an unresolved V gene and leave the rest unexplained. For this sample there are about 160,000 clones; approximately 80% appear just once. The ten largest clones add up to more than 10% of the sample. Material for sequencing was PBMCs. Every receptor here comes from a middle-aged man in good health and CMV-seropositive.

This chain uses TRBV11-1 with TRBJ1-1; D unresolved. V was pared by 4 bases and J by 12 bases, with 21 bases between. The CDR3 length is 14 residues. The germline gives CDR1 SGHAT, CDR2 FQDESV (reference sequence). DNA for the CDR3: TGTGCCAGCAGCTCGTCGGGGAACTCACGCGGGTCTTTCTTT. Protein: CASSSSGNSRGSFF.

J is TRBJ1-2 and V is TRBV27, with 9 bases matching TRBD1. V trimming: 6 bases; J trimming: 4 bases; junction bases outside the gene matches: 3. In germline, CDR1 is MNHEY, CDR2 SMNVEV (reference sequence). The CDR3 spans 13 residues. The CDR3 sequence is CASRQGALYGYTF. CDR3 DNA sequence: TGTGCCAGCAGACAGGGGGCACTCTATGGCTACACCTTC.

The rearrangement links TRBV6-5 to TRBJ1-6; D is perhaps TRBD1 (5 bases). The V end was cut by 2 bases, the J end by 6 bases, with 11 bases between. Germline CDR1 is MNHEY and CDR2 is SVGAGI. The CDR3 runs to 15 residues. CDR3 amino acids: CASSYQGRFNSPLHF. The CDR3 DNA is TGTGCCAGCAGTTACCAGGGCAGATTTAATTCACCCCTCCACTTT.